Shown below are 30 T cell receptor beta chains from a single sample sequenced in a study of blood T cell repertoires in COVID-19. The assay was immunoSEQ multiplex PCR, and TCRdb's table has in-frame clones only and misses some. Of 140,000 or so clones listed, over 80% were seen once; the top ten hold around 10%. The material sequenced was PBMCs or T cells enriched from blood (not recorded which). Every receptor here comes from a man in his fifties or sixties who had recovered from COVID-19.

This clone showed up just once. This chain joins TRBV9 and TRBJ2-2, with 10 positions matching TRBD2. The junction had 10 bases not matched to a gene; V was cut back by 2 bases and J by 0 bases. This CDR3 spans 19 amino acids. Germline V gene data show CDR1 as SGDLS and CDR2 as YYNGEE. DNA of the CDR3: TGTGCCAGCAGCGTCCCTTTCGAGCGGGGGGGCTCGAACACCGGGGAGCTGTTTTTT. It codes for CASSVPFERGGSNTGELFF.

The chain links TRBV7-8 to TRBJ2-3, with TRBD2 identical over 9 bases. V trimming: 4 bases; J trimming: 3 bases; junction bases outside the gene matches: 8. This CDR3 has 16 residues. Germline CDR1 and CDR2: SGHVS and FQNEAQ. The CDR3 sequence: CASSYRLAEGTDTQYF. CDR3 DNA sequence: TGTGCCAGCAGCTATCGACTAGCGGAAGGGACAGATACGCAGTATTTT.

The chain recombines TRBV5-1 with TRBJ2-3; a weak D match, TRBD2 (5 bases). The V and J ends lost 2 bases and 0 bases respectively, with 19 bases between them. The CDR3 is made up of 18 amino acids. Germline assignment: CDR1 SGHRS and CDR2 YFSETQ. The CDR3 sequence is CASSFRVSGSSSTDTQYF. The DNA of the CDR3 is TGCGCCAGCAGCTTTCGTGTATCTGGGAGCTCAAGCACAGATACGCAGTATTTT.

J is TRBJ2-1 and V is TRBV3-1 (or the pseudogene TRBV3-2); 8 bases align to TRBD2. This CDR3 is 13 amino acids long. V was pared by 4 bases and J by 9 bases, with 5 bases of the junction left unmatched. Germline V lookup: CDR1 LGHDT, CDR2 YNNKEL (reference sequence). DNA of the CDR3: TGTGCCAGCAGCCCGGGGGGGGGTGGTGAGCAGTTCTTC. It specifies CASSPGGGGEQFF.

This chain joins TRBV10-1 and TRBJ2-3; 7 positions agree with TRBD1. The CDR3 covers 15 residues. After removal of 2 bases from V and 6 bases from J, the junction contained 8 bases not matched to a gene. The germline V gene has CDR1 WNHNN and CDR2 SYGVQD (reference sequence). The CDR3 here is CASSEDRAHVDTQYF. CDR3 sequence (DNA): TGCGCCAGCAGTGAGGACAGGGCCCACGTGGATACGCAGTATTTT.

V and J are TRBV30 and TRBJ1-6; D is possibly TRBD1 (5 bases). Trimming took off 0 bases at V and 11 bases at J, with 17 bases between the two ends. Germline lookup yields CDR1 GTSNPN and CDR2 SVGIG (reference sequence). The CDR3 totals 15 residues. DNA for the CDR3: TGTGCCTGGAGTGTACCCCCGGGCAGGGTGGCACCCCTCCACTTT. Translation gives CAWSVPPGRVAPLHF.

The count of this clone is one. V is TRBV21-1 and J is TRBJ2-4; the table's D call of TRBD2 was not tested on the DNA. TRBV21-1 counts as a pseudogene. The CDR3 is made up of 17 amino acids. CDR3 in amino acids: CASSSPVSGRALDIQYF. The DNA of the CDR3 is TGTGCCAGCAGCTCTCCGGTTAGCGGGAGGGCTCTCGACATTCAGTACTTC.

The chain joins TRBV5-6 to TRBJ1-1, with 9 bases fitting TRBD1. CDR3 length equals 18 residues. Germline CDR1 reads SGHDT; CDR2 reads YYEEEE. V lost 4 bases and J lost 5; bases outside the gene matches: 18. The CDR3 nucleotides are TGTGCCAGCAGCCCTGTACCCGGGACAGGGATGAAACGGACTGAAGCTTTCTTT. Protein sequence: CASSPVPGTGMKRTEAFF.

The chain employs TRBV28 and TRBJ1-5; D not resolved. Per the germline V gene, CDR1 is MDHEN and CDR2 is SYDVKM. CDR3 length: 14 residues. The V gene lost 5 bases and the J gene lost 4 bases, with 12 bases spanning the gap. The CDR3 spells CASSPALFNQPQHF. In nucleotides, the CDR3 is TGTGCCAGCAGTCCCGCGCTCTTTAATCAGCCCCAGCATTTT.

This rearrangement joins TRBV19 to TRBJ1-2; 8 nucleotides line up with TRBD1. The CDR3 is made up of 15 amino acids. Unmatched junction bases numbered 11, after V lost 6 bases and J lost 5 bases. Germline CDR1 and CDR2: LNHDA and SQIVND (reference sequence). The CDR3 nucleotides read TGTGCCAGTAGGAAGCAATTGGACAGGGCTTATGGCTACACCTTC. This codes for CASRKQLDRAYGYTF.

The chain joins TRBV5-1 to TRBJ2-1; 7 bases fit TRBD2. This CDR3 region has 14 residues. Germline-derived CDR1 and CDR2 are SGHRS and YFSETQ. Trimming cost V 4 bases and J 6 bases; bases outside gene matches: 7. The CDR3 DNA follows: TGCGCCAGCAGCCCAAGGGAGGGTACCAATGAGCAGTTCTTC. This encodes CASSPREGTNEQFF.

The genes are TRBV6-5 and TRBJ2-1; 9 bases align to TRBD2. V lost 7 bases to trimming and J lost 6 bases; unmatched junction nucleotides: 10. Germline loops: CDR1 MNHEY, CDR2 SVGAGI. The CDR3 is 15 residues long. The CDR3 protein is CASNPQPGLANEQFF. CDR3 in DNA: TGTGCCAGCAACCCCCAACCGGGACTAGCCAATGAGCAGTTCTTC.

J is TRBJ2-1 and V is TRBV9, with no clear D. Germline lookup yields CDR1 SGDLS and CDR2 YYNGEE. V gave up 2 bases and J gave up 9 bases, with 15 bases separating them. This CDR3 has 14 amino acids. The CDR3 bases are TGTGCCAGCAGCGTGCGGCCCGCGCCCAGTGAGCAGTTCTTC. Encoded protein: CASSVRPAPSEQFF.

This clone has only one observation. The chain links TRBV2 to TRBJ1-2; D not certain. V dropped 6 bases and J dropped 7 bases, with 9 bases sitting between them. The CDR3 runs to 11 residues. CDR1 SNHLY and CDR2 FYNNEI come from the germline V gene. CDR3 DNA: TGTGCCAGCAGCGTCGACTCTGGCTACACCTTC. Translated, it gives CASSVDSGYTF.

The J gene is TRBJ1-2, the V gene TRBV5-4; no firm D call. The CDR3 length is 17 residues. From germline, CDR1 is SGHNT and CDR2 YYREEE (reference sequence). Trimming left V 0 bases short and J 7 bases short, with 22 bases between. CDR3 loop: CASSLAAAAGTGSGYTF. The CDR3, as DNA: TGTGCCAGCAGCTTGGCGGCGGCGGCAGGTACGGGAAGTGGCTACACCTTC.

J is TRBJ2-3 and V is TRBV28; the D gene is possibly TRBD2 (5 bases). V dropped 7 bases and J dropped 9 bases, with 17 bases sitting between them. The CDR3 consists of 13 residues. Germline V CDR1 and CDR2: MDHEN, SYDVKM. CDR3 protein: CASNYKPEGTQYF. As DNA, the CDR3 is TGTGCCAGCAACTATAAGCCCGAGGGCACGCAGTATTTT.

The chain carries TRBV2 and TRBJ2-7; D is perhaps TRBD2 (5 bases). The germline V gene has CDR1 SNHLY and CDR2 FYNNEI. V lost 5 bases, J lost 7 bases, and 15 bases lay in between. The CDR3 runs to 13 residues. The CDR3 sequence is CASSILESGEQYF. The CDR3 DNA reads TGTGCCAGCAGTATTCTAGAGTCGGGGGAGCAGTACTTC.

In this sample, this clone turned up once. This chain links TRBV27 with TRBJ2-7; no clear D gene. CDR3 length: 11 amino acids. Deletions cut 4 bases from V and 5 bases from J, with 6 bases between. Germline V gene data show CDR1 as MNHEY and CDR2 as SMNVEV (reference sequence). Written as DNA, the CDR3 is TGTGCCAGCAGTTCTTACAACGAGCAGTACTTC. Its translation: CASSSYNEQYF.

The genes are TRBV6-1 and TRBJ1-5; weak D call: TRBD1 (5 bases). CDR1 is MNHNS and CDR2 is SASEGT in the germline V gene. V was pared by 3 bases and J by 1 base, with 10 bases between. The CDR3 sequence is 15 residues long. The CDR3 loop reads CASSDGAASNQPQHF. DNA of the CDR3: TGTGCCAGCAGTGATGGGGCAGCGAGCAATCAGCCCCAGCATTTT.

CDR3 residues: CASSLAPGAYEQYF. CDR3 nucleotide sequence: TGTGCCAGCAGCTTAGCGCCGGGAGCCTACGAGCAGTACTTC. The V and J genes are TRBV7-2 and TRBJ2-7; D perhaps matches TRBD2 (6 bases). V lost 0 bases to trimming and J lost 2 bases, with 8 bases between them. Germline CDR1 SGHTA, CDR2 FQGNSA. The length of the CDR3 is 14 residues.

The rearrangement joins TRBV28 to TRBJ1-5; no clear D. Between the trimmed V and J ends, which lost 6 bases and 3 bases, there was a span of 9 bases. The CDR3 contains 13 residues. The V gene's germline CDR1 is MDHEN and CDR2 SYDVKM. CDR3 residues: CASRRDPNQPQHF. DNA for the CDR3: TGTGCCAGCAGACGGGATCCCAATCAGCCCCAGCATTTT.

The V call is TRBV11-2, the J call TRBJ2-7, with 7 bases fitting TRBD1. J was trimmed by 4 bases and V by 5 bases; bases with no gene match: 17. CDR3 size: 17 residues. The germline V gene encodes CDR1 SGHAT and CDR2 FQNNGV. The DNA for the CDR3 is TGTGCCAGCAGCCCACGGCCCCCGGGACAGACCACATACGAGCAGTACTTC. This gives the protein CASSPRPPGQTTYEQYF.

The chain links TRBV24-1 to TRBJ1-1; 9 nucleotides line up with TRBD1. Per the germline V gene, CDR1 is KGHDR and CDR2 is SFDVKD. The length of the CDR3 is 13 residues. The V segment lost 5 bases and the J segment 4 bases; nucleotides outside the gene matches: 1. CDR3 DNA: TGTGCCACCAGTGGGGGACAGGGCACTGAAGCTTTCTTT. This codes for CATSGGQGTEAFF.

The V gene is TRBV28, the J gene TRBJ1-2; D may be TRBD1 (5 bases). The CDR3 contains 14 residues. CDR1 and CDR2 from the germline V gene are MDHEN and SYDVKM. V lost 2 bases and J lost 2, with 9 bases in between. In DNA form, the CDR3 reads TGTGCCAGCAGTTTAGCGGGGGTCAACTATGGCTACACCTTC. It translates to CASSLAGVNYGYTF.

The V call is TRBV30, the J call TRBJ2-7; D gene ambiguous. This CDR3 has 14 amino acids. V gave up 2 bases and J gave up 0 bases, with 11 bases separating them. Looked up from germline, CDR1 is GTSNPN and CDR2 is SVGIG (reference sequence). The CDR3: CAWSLQLVSYEQYF. The CDR3 DNA follows: TGTGCCTGGAGTTTACAGCTGGTCTCCTACGAGCAGTACTTC.

This chain links TRBV18 with TRBJ1-2, with D tentatively TRBD1 (5 bases). Germline V gene lookup returns CDR1 KGHSH and CDR2 LQKENI. V was pared by 2 bases and J by 0 bases, with 10 bases between. The CDR3 runs to 15 residues. Here the CDR3 reads CASSPGGFTNYGYTF. DNA for the CDR3: TGTGCCAGCTCACCAGGGGGGTTTACTAACTATGGCTACACCTTC.

This clone was detected only once. J is TRBJ2-2 and V is TRBV27, with D possibly matching TRBD2 (6 bases). V was clipped by 4 bases and J by 7 bases, with 16 bases between them. Germline V lookup: CDR1 MNHEY, CDR2 SMNVEV (reference sequence). This CDR3 is 15 amino acids long. CDR3 in amino acids: CASSYLSTSYGELFF. The CDR3, as DNA: TGTGCCAGCAGTTATCTTTCGACTAGTTACGGGGAGCTGTTTTTT.

On this clone: At one boundary the junction diverges from the germline segment, which might be a read error. This chain links TRBV7-7 with TRBJ2-5; 15 bases match TRBD2. Germline V gene sequence: CDR1 SSHAT, CDR2 FNYEAQ (reference sequence). The CDR3 sequence is 17 residues long. CDR3 sequence: CASSLGLAGGPGETQYF. DNA for the CDR3: TGTGCTAGCAGCTTAGGACTAGCGGGAGGGCCAGGGGAGACCCAGTACTTC.

CDR3 nucleotide sequence: TGTGCCAGCAGCTTCGCGGGACAGATCTACGAGCAGTACTTC. This sequence encodes CASSFAGQIYEQYF. The gene calls are TRBV7-9 and TRBJ2-7, with a weak D call TRBD1 (7 bases). Between the trimmed V and J ends, which lost 3 bases and 3 bases, there was a span of 12 bases. The germline V gene encodes CDR1 SEHNR and CDR2 FQNEAQ (reference sequence). The CDR3 runs to 14 residues.

This chain joins TRBV5-1 and TRBJ2-7; 9 positions match TRBD1. The germline V gene encodes CDR1 SGHRS and CDR2 YFSETQ. After removal of 5 bases from V and 3 bases from J, the junction contained 3 bases not matched to a gene. The CDR3 consists of 13 residues. The CDR3 spells CASRGQGGYEQYF. As DNA, the CDR3 is TGCGCCAGCAGGGGACAGGGAGGCTACGAGCAGTACTTC. The full variable domain, its missing parts supplied by reference TRBV5-1 and TRBJ2-7, is KAGVTQTPRYLIKTRGQQVTLSCSPISGHRSVSWYQQTPGQGLQFLFEYFSETQRNKGNFPGRFSGRQFSNSRSEMNVSTLELGDSALYLCASRGQGGYEQYFGPGTRLTVT.